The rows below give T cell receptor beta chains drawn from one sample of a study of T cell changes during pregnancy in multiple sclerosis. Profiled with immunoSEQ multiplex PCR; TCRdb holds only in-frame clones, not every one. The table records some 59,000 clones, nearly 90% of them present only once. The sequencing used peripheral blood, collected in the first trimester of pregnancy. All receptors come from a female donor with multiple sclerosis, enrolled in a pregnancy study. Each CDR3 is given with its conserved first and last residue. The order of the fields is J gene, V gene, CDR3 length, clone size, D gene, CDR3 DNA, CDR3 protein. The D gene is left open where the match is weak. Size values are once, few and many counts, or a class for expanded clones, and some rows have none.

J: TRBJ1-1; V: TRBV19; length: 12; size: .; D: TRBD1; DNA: TGTGCCAGTAGTACTGGGACAGTAGAAGCTTTCTTT; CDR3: CASSTGTVEAFF
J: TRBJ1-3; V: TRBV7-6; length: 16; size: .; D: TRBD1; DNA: TGTGCCAGCAGCTATGGGCAGGGGGAGTCAGGAAACACCATATATTTT; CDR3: CASSYGQGESGNTIYF
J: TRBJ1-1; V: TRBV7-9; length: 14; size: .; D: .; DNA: TGTGCCAGCAGCTTAGTTAGCGGGAACACTGAAGCTTTCTTT; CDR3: CASSLVSGNTEAFF
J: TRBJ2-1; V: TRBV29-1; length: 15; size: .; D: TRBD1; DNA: TGCAGCGTTGAAGATTCGGGGACAGTTTACAATGAGCAGTTCTTC; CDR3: CSVEDSGTVYNEQFF
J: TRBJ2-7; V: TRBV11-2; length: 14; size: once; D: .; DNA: TGTGCCAGCAGCTTAGACCGAACCACAGGGGAGCAGTACTTC; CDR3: CASSLDRTTGEQYF
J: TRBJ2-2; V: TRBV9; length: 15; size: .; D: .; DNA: TGTGCCAGCAGCGTAGTCACAGGGAACACCGGGGAGCTGTTTTTT; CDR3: CASSVVTGNTGELFF
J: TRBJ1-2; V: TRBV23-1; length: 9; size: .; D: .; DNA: TGCGCCGACAGCGATGGCTACACCTTC; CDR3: CADSDGYTF
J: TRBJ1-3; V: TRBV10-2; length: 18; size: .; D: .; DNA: TGCGCCAGCAGTGAGTCGCTTTGGGGAGTCCTAGGTGGAAACACCATATATTTT; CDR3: CASSESLWGVLGGNTIYF
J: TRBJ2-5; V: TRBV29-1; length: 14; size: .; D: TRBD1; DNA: TGCAGCGTGGACTTGGGGACAGGGTGGAAGACCCAGTACTTC; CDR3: CSVDLGTGWKTQYF
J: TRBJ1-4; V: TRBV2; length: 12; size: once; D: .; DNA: TGTGCCAGCAACCGGGGGAACGAAAAACTGTTTTTT; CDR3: CASNRGNEKLFF
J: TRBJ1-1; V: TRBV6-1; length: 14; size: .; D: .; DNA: TGTGCCAGCAGTGAAATCGATGGGGGGTATGGAGCTTTCTTT; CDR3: CASSEIDGGYGAFF
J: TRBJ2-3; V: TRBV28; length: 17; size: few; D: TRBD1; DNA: TGTGCCAGCAGTCTGGGGAAGGGGCGGACAGGGGTAGATACGCAGTATTTT; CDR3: CASSLGKGRTGVDTQYF
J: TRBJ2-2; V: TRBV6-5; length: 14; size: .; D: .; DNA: TGTGCCAGCAGTTACTTCCAGTCCACCGGGGAGCTGTTTTTT; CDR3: CASSYFQSTGELFF
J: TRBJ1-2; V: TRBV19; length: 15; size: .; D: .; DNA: TGTGCCAGTAGTATAGTCGGGGGGACTAACTATGGCTACACCTTC; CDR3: CASSIVGGTNYGYTF
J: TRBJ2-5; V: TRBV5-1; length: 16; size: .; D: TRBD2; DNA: TGCGCCAGCATCCCCACAGGGCGGGAGGGCCAAGAGACCCAGTACTTC; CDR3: CASIPTGREGQETQYF
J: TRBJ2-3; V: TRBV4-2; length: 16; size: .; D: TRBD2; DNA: TGTGCCAGCAGCCAAGGCCTAGCGGGGGGGGAAGATACGCAGTATTTT; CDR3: CASSQGLAGGEDTQYF
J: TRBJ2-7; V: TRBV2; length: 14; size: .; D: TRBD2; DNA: TGTGCCAGCAGCCGCGCCAGCGGGGGTTACGAGCAGTACTTC; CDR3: CASSRASGGYEQYF
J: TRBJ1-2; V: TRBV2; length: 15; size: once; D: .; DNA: TGTGCCAAAAATCGGGGGATCCGGCATAACTATGGCTACACCTTC; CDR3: CAKNRGIRHNYGYTF
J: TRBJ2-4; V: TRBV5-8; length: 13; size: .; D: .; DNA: TGTGCCAGCAATTTAGGGGTCAACAACATTCAGTACTTC; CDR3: CASNLGVNNIQYF
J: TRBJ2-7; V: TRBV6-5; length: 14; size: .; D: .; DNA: TGTGCCAGCAGTCCAAGCGGGTGGCCCGGGGAGCAGTACTTC; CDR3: CASSPSGWPGEQYF
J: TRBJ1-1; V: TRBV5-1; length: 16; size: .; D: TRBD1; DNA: TGCGCCAGCAGCCCACCGGGACAGGGTTCGAACACTGAAGCTTTCTTT; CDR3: CASSPPGQGSNTEAFF
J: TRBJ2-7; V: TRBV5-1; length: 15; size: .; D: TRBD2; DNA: TGCGCCAGCAGCATCCGACTAGCGGGTTCCCACGAGCAGTACTTC; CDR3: CASSIRLAGSHEQYF
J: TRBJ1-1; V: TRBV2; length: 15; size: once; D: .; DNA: TGTGCCAGCAGCTTCACCGACACGGTCGGCGCTGAAGCTTTCTTT; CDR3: CASSFTDTVGAEAFF
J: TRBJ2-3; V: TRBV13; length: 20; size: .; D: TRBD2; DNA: TGTGCCAGCAGCTTACCGTGGTCACTAGCGCCTCAAACTAGCACAGATACGCAGTATTTT; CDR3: CASSLPWSLAPQTSTDTQYF
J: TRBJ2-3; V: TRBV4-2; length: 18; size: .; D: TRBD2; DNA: TGTGCCAGCAGCCAACTCGGACTAGCGGGGGGAGGCACAGATACGCAGTATTTT; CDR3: CASSQLGLAGGGTDTQYF
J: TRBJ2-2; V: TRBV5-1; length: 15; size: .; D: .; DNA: TGCGCCAGCAGCTACGGACTATTAAACACCGGGGAGCTGTTTTTT; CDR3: CASSYGLLNTGELFF
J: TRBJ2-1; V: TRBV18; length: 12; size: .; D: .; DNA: TGTGCCAGCTCAACCTATATCAATGAGCAGTTCTTC; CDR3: CASSTYINEQFF
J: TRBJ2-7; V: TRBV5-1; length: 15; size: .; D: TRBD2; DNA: TGCGCCAGCAGCCAGGACGCGGGAGGGTCCTACGAGCAGTACTTC; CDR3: CASSQDAGGSYEQYF
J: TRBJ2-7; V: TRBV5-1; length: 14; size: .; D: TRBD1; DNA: TGCGCCAGCAGCTGGGGGACAGGGGTCTACGAGCAGTACTTC; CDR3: CASSWGTGVYEQYF
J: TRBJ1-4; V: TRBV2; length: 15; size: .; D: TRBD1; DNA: TGTGCCAGCAGTCAATACAGGGGCACTAATGAAAAACTGTTTTTT; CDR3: CASSQYRGTNEKLFF
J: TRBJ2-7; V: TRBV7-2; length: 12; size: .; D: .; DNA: TGTGCCAGCAGCTCATACCTCGACAACCAGTACTTC; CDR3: CASSSYLDNQYF
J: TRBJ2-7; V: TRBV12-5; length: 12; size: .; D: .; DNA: TGTGCTAGTGGTCTAGACAGCTACGAGCAGTACTTC; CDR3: CASGLDSYEQYF
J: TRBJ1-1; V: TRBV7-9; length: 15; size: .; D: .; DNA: TGTGCCAGCAGCTTAGACAGGACCCTGGGGACTGAAGCTTTCTTT; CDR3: CASSLDRTLGTEAFF
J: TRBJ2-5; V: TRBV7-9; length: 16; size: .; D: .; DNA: TGTGCCAGCAGCCCCACGACAGGGACTCTCCAAGAGACCCAGTACTTC; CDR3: CASSPTTGTLQETQYF
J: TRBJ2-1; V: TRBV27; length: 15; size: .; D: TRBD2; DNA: TGTGCCAGCAGTTTAGGGGCGGGGGGTTACAATGAGCAGTTCTTC; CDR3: CASSLGAGGYNEQFF
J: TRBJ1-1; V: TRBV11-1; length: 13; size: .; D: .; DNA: TGTGCCAGCAGCTTTATGGACAGAAATGAAGCTTTCTTT; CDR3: CASSFMDRNEAFF
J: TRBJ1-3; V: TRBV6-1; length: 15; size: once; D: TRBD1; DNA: TGTGCCAGCAGTGATCCAGGGGGCTCTGGAAACACCATATATTTT; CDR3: CASSDPGGSGNTIYF
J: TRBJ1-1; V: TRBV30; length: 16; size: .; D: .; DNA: TGTGCCTGGAAATGGGTTTACAGGGTCTCGAACACTGAAGCTTTCTTT; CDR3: CAWKWVYRVSNTEAFF
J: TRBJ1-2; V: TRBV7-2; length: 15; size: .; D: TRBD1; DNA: TGTGCCAGCAGCTTAGCAGGACAGGGCCAGTATGGCTACACCTTC; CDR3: CASSLAGQGQYGYTF
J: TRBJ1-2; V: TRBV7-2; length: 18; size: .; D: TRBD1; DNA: TGTGCCAGCAGTATTAGGGGGACAGCCTCAACGAAGTCTGGTGGCTACACCTTC; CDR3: CASSIRGTASTKSGGYTF
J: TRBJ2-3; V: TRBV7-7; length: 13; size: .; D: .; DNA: TGTGCCAGCAGCTTAAATCCGGCAGATACGCAGTATTTT; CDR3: CASSLNPADTQYF
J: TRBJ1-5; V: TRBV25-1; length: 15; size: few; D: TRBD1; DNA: TGTGCCAGCAGTGAATCAACAGGGGGCAATCAGCCCCAGCATTTT; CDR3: CASSESTGGNQPQHF
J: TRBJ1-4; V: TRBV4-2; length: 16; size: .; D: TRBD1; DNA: TGTGCCAGCAGCCAAGACAGTGGAGGGGGCGTTGAAAAACTGTTTTTT; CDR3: CASSQDSGGGVEKLFF
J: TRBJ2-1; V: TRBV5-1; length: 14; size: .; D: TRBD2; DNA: TGCGCCAGCAGCTCGGGACTAGCGGCCGATGAGCAGTTCTTC; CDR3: CASSSGLAADEQFF
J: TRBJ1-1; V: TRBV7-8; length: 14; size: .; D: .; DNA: TGTGCCAGCAGCTCGTTACAGGCGAACACTGAAGCTTTCTTT; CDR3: CASSSLQANTEAFF
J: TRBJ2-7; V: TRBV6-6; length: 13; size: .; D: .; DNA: TGTGCCAGCAGTCAAGGGAGTTCCTACGAGCAGTACTTC; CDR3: CASSQGSSYEQYF
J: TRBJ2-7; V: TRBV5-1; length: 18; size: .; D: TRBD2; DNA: TGCGCCAGCAGCTTGGTTACAGGAATCGGGACTACGACCTACGAGCAGTACTTC; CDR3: CASSLVTGIGTTTYEQYF
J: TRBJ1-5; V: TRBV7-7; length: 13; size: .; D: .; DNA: TGTGCCAGCAGCCACAGGGTGGGTCAGCCCCAGCATTTT; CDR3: CASSHRVGQPQHF
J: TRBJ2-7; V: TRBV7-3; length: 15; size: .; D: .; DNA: TGTGCCAGCAGCCCCTCGGGGGATGGGTGGCACGAGCAGTACTTC; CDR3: CASSPSGDGWHEQYF
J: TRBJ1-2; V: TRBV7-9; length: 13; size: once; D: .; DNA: TGTGCCAGCAGCTTAGAGCGGCCCTATGGCTACACCTTC; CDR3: CASSLERPYGYTF
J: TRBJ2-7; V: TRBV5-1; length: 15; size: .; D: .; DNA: TGCGCCAGCAGCTCCTGGTCACAGGGAGCCTACGAGCAGTACTTC; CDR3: CASSSWSQGAYEQYF
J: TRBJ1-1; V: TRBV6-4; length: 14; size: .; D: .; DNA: TGTGCCAGCAGAATCCAGGGTACGAGCACTGAAGCTTTCTTT; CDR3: CASRIQGTSTEAFF
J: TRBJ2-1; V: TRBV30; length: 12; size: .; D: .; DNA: TGTGCCTGGAGTGGACTATCCAATGAGCAGTTCTTC; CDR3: CAWSGLSNEQFF
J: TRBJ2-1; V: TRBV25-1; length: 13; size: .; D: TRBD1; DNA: TGTGCCAGCCGGGACAGCAATTACAATGAGCAGTTCTTC; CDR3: CASRDSNYNEQFF
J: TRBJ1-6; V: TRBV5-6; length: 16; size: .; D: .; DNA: TGTGCCAGCAGCTTCGGTTTATCGACAGGTAATTCACCCCTCCACTTT; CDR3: CASSFGLSTGNSPLHF
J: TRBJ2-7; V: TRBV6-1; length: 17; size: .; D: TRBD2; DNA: TGTGCCAGCAGTGAAGCGCTGAGCGGGAGCGCGCACTACGAGCAGTACTTC; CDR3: CASSEALSGSAHYEQYF
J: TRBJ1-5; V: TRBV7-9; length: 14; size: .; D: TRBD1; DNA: TGTGCCAGCAGCTCGACAGGGGGCGGGCAGCCCCAGCATTTT; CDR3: CASSSTGGGQPQHF
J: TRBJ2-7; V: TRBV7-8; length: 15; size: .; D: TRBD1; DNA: TGTGCCAGCAGCTCTATCCCGGACAGGGACCCCGAGCAGTACTTC; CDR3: CASSSIPDRDPEQYF
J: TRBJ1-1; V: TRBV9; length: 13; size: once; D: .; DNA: TGTGCCAGCAGCGTAGCACAGTACACTGAAGCTTTCTTT; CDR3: CASSVAQYTEAFF
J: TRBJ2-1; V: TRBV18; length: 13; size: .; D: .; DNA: TGTGCCAGCGACACGAGGGCAGGAAATGAGCAGTTCTTC; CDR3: CASDTRAGNEQFF